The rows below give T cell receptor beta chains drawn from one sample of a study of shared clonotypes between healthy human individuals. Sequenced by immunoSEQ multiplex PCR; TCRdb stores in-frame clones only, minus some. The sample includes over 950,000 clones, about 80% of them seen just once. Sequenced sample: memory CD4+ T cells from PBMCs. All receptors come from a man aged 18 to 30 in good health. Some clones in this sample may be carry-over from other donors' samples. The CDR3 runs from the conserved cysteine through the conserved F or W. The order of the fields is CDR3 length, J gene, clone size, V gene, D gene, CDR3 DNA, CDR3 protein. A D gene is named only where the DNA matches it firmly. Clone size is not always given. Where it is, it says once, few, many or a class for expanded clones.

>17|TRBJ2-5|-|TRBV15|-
TGTGCCACCAGCAGAGATCGGGGGACCCGATGGGAAGAGACCCAGTACTTC
CATSRDRGTRWEETQYF
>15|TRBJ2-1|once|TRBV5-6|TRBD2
TGTGCCAGCAGCTTGATGACTAGCGACTACAATGAGCAGTTCTTC
CASSLMTSDYNEQFF
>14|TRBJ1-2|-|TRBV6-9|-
TGTGCCAGCAGTTACCCCCAGGGAAATTATGGCTACACCTTC
CASSYPQGNYGYTF
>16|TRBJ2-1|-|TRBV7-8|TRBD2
TGTGCCAGCAGCCCAGCGACTAGCGGGGCTAGCGGTAAGCAGTTCTTC
CASSPATSGASGKQFF
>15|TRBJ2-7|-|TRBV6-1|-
TGTGCCAGCAGTGAAGCCCCACAGGGATACTACGAGCAGTACTTC
CASSEAPQGYYEQYF
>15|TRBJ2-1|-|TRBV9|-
TGTGCCAGCAGCCCACGGACTGGAGACTACAATGAGCAGTTCTTC
CASSPRTGDYNEQFF
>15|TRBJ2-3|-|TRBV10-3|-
TGTGCCATCAGTGAGTTAGCTGACGCAGGGGATACGCAGTATTTT
CAISELADAGDTQYF
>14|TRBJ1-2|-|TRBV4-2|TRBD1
TGTGCCAGCAGCCATGGACAGGGTGGCTATGGCTACACCTTC
CASSHGQGGYGYTF
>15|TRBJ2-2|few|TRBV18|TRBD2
TGTGCCAGCTCACCGACTAGCGGGAGAACCGGGGAGCTGTTTTTT
CASSPTSGRTGELFF
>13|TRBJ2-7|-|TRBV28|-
TGTGCCAGCAGTCCTGGGTATTCGTGGGAGCAGTACTTC
CASSPGYSWEQYF
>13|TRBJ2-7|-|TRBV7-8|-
TGTGCCAGCAGCCCCCAAAACATCTACGAGCAGTACTTC
CASSPQNIYEQYF
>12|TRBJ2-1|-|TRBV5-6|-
TGTGCCAGCAGCTTGCAGGACAATGAGCAGTTCTTC
CASSLQDNEQFF
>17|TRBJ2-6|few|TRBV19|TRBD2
TGTGCCAGTAGTAAGACTAGCGGGAGGATTGGGGCCAACGTCCTGACTTTC
CASSKTSGRIGANVLTF
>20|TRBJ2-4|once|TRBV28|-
-
CASSILGLAGGKLAKNIQYF
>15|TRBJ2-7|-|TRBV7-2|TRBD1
TGTGCCAGCAGCCTTCTCTGGACAGGCAGGAACGAGCAGTACTTC
CASSLLWTGRNEQYF
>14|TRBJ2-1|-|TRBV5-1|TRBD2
TGCGCCAGCAGCTTGGGATTAGCGGGAAGTGAGCAGTTCTTC
CASSLGLAGSEQFF
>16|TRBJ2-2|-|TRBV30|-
TGTGCCTGCCCTCCCCTTAACAGGGAGGGCACCGGGGAGCTGTTTTTT
CACPPLNREGTGELFF
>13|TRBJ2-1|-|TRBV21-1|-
TGTGCCAGCAGCACCCCCGGGGAAAATGAGCAGTTCTTC
CASSTPGENEQFF
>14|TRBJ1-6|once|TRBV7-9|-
TGTGCCAGCAGCCCCGCCAGGGGTAATTCACCCCTCCACTTT
CASSPARGNSPLHF
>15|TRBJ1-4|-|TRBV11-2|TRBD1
TGTGCCAGCAGCGAACGGACAGGGGGCTTTGAAAAACTGTTTTTT
CASSERTGGFEKLFF
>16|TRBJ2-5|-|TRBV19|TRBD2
TGTGCCAGTAGTATAGGCTTTCTAGCGGGAGCAGAGACCCAGTACTTC
CASSIGFLAGAETQYF
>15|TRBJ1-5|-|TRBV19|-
TGTGCCAGTAGTGCAACCCACAGGGCCCGTCAGCCCCAGCATTTT
CASSATHRARQPQHF
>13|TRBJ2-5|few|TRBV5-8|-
TGTGCCAGCAGCTTGGCATTTGGTAGGACCCAGTACTTC
CASSLAFGRTQYF
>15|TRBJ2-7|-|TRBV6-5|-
TGTGCCAGCAGTGCCGCCAAAGAAAGCTCCTACGAGCAGTACTTC
CASSAAKESSYEQYF
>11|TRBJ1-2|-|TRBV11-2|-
TGTGCCAGCAGCTTAGATCTGAAGGCTACCTTC
CASSLDLKATF
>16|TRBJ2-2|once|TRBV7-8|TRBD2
TGTGCCAGCAGCTTAATCGGCGGGAGGATTGTCGGGGAGCTGTTTTTT
CASSLIGGRIVGELFF
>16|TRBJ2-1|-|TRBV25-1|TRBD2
TGTGCCAGCAGTGAGTACTTAGCGGGAGGGCGGGATGAGCAGTTCTTC
CASSEYLAGGRDEQFF
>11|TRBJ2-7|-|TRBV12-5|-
TGTGCTAGTGCCCGGGGCTACGAGCAGTACTTC
CASARGYEQYF
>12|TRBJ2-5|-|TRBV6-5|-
TGTGCCAGTCGGGCTCCGTGGGAGACCCAGTACTTC
CASRAPWETQYF